These 16 T cell receptor beta chains originate from one sample sequenced in a study of blood T cell repertoires in COVID-19. Assay: immunoSEQ multiplex PCR; the TCRdb copy retains only in-frame clones and omits some. The sample yields 43,000 or so clones, roughly 89% seen once. Sample: peripheral blood. These receptors were taken from a man aged 60-69 years with active COVID-19.

This clone was detected only once. The V and J genes are TRBV7-2 and TRBJ2-2; D unresolved. The ends were cut back, 2 bases at V and 3 bases at J, with 7 bases in the middle. The CDR3 totals 14 residues. The germline V gene has CDR1 SGHTA and CDR2 FQGNSA. The CDR3 region is CASSLTTYTGELFF. CDR3 nucleotides: TGTGCCAGCAGCTTAACTACCTACACCGGGGAGCTGTTTTTT. Combining the CDR3 with reference TRBV7-2 and TRBJ2-2 gives the whole variable domain GAGVSQSPSNKVTEKGKDVELRCDPISGHTALYWYRQSLGQGLEFLIYFQGNSAPDKSGLPSDRFSAERTGGSVSTLTIQRTQQEDSAVYLCASSLTTYTGELFFGEGSRLTVL.

This chain joins TRBV19 and TRBJ1-5, with TRBD1 identical over 12 bases. Germline V CDR1 and CDR2: LNHDA, SQIVND (reference sequence). This CDR3 region has 15 residues. The junction had 7 bases not matched to a gene; V was cut back by 4 bases and J by 9 bases. As DNA, the CDR3 is TGTGCCAGTAGTAAATGGGACAGGGGGCGGGGGCCCCAGCATTTT. Translating it yields CASSKWDRGRGPQHF.

This clone was detected once. The rearrangement uses TRBV11-3 and TRBJ1-1; tentative D call: TRBD1 (6 bases). V lost 4 bases and J lost 6, with 12 bases in between. Germline CDR1 reads SGHNT; CDR2 reads YENEEA. The CDR3 spans 13 residues. The CDR3 region has the DNA TGTGCCAGCAGCTCCCGCGCAGGGGCTGAAGCTTTCTTT. Protein sequence: CASSSRAGAEAFF.

In its sample, this clone was seen once. This chain links TRBV18 with TRBJ2-7, with TRBD1 identical over 7 bases. CDR1 and CDR2 from the germline V gene are KGHSH and LQKENI. V shed 2 bases and J 3 bases; nucleotides not matched to a gene: 1. The CDR3 contains 13 residues. CDR3 region: CASSPGTDYEQYF. CDR3 nucleotides: TGTGCCAGCTCACCAGGGACAGACTACGAGCAGTACTTC.

This sequence joins TRBV14 and TRBJ2-1, with 14 nucleotides matching TRBD2. After removal of 4 bases from V and 3 bases from J, the junction contained 11 bases not matched to a gene. Germline CDR1 reads SGHDN; CDR2 reads FVKESK. The CDR3 is 19 amino acids. The DNA for the CDR3 is TGTGCCAGCAGCCCGGGACTAGCGGGAGTGCGGTGGCTCTACAATGAGCAGTTCTTC. Encoded protein: CASSPGLAGVRWLYNEQFF.

V and J are TRBV28 and TRBJ2-5; D perhaps matches TRBD2 (5 bases). CDR1 is MDHEN, CDR2 SYDVKM, per germline. V lost 5 bases and J lost 2, with 12 bases in between. This CDR3 is built from 14 residues. The CDR3, as DNA: TGTGCCAGCAGTCCGACTAATGGGCAAGAGACCCAGTACTTC. It codes for CASSPTNGQETQYF.

The CDR3 nucleotides are TGTGCCAGCCGACAGGGGGGCACCGGGGAGCTGTTTTTT. This encodes CASRQGGTGELFF. This sequence joins TRBV7-8 and TRBJ2-2, with 9 nucleotides matching TRBD1. V lost 8 bases, J lost 4 bases, and 2 bases stayed unmatched. This CDR3 has 13 residues. Germline CDR1 and CDR2: SGHVS and FQNEAQ.

The chain carries TRBV29-1 and TRBJ2-1; 8 bases map to TRBD1. The germline CDR1 and CDR2 sequences are SQVTM and ANQGSEA. There are 14 residues in the CDR3. V was pared by 6 bases and J by 6 bases, with 10 bases of the junction left unmatched. CDR3 in amino acids: CSVAQWTGPNEQFF. In nucleotides, the CDR3 is TGCAGCGTGGCACAATGGACAGGGCCCAATGAGCAGTTCTTC.

This clone was observed a single time. The chain recombines TRBV6-6 with TRBJ1-2; 12 bases line up with TRBD1. With V trimmed by 5 bases and J by 2 bases, 9 bases remained unmatched. This CDR3 comprises 17 residues. Germline V gives CDR1 MNHNY, CDR2 SVGAGI (reference sequence). CDR3 residues: CASSPGGGQGANYGYTF. CDR3 DNA sequence: TGTGCCAGCAGTCCCGGGGGGGGACAGGGGGCCAACTATGGCTACACCTTC.

The chain joins TRBV5-1 to TRBJ1-1; 7 nucleotides line up with TRBD1. The CDR3 is 13 amino acids. With 0 bases clipped from V and 10 bases from J, the junction kept 6 bases outside the gene matches. In germline, CDR1 is SGHRS, CDR2 YFSETQ. The CDR3 region has the DNA TGCGCCAGCAGCTTGGGCGGACAGGAACCAGCTTTCTTT. This codes for CASSLGGQEPAFF.

The gene calls are TRBV11-2 and TRBJ2-1, with TRBD2 matching 9 bases. J was trimmed by 1 base and V by 5 bases; bases with no gene match: 6. This CDR3 spans 16 amino acids. CDR1 is SGHAT and CDR2 is FQNNGV in the germline V gene. The CDR3 DNA sequence: TGTGCCAGCAGCCCTCAAAGCGGGAGGTCCTACAATGAGCAGTTCTTC. Its translation: CASSPQSGRSYNEQFF.

J is TRBJ2-7 and V is TRBV4-1, with 7 bases fitting TRBD1. This CDR3 region has 15 residues. V was clipped by 3 bases and J by 4 bases; unmatched bases: 9. The germline V gene has CDR1 MGHRA and CDR2 YSYEKL. The CDR3 is CASSHPGQLLYEQYF. CDR3 in DNA: TGCGCCAGCAGCCACCCGGGACAGCTCTTATACGAGCAGTACTTC.

The genes are TRBV28 and TRBJ2-5, with 7 nucleotides matching TRBD2. This CDR3 is built from 15 residues. V lost 3 bases and J lost 1; bases outside the gene matches: 5. Germline assignment: CDR1 MDHEN and CDR2 SYDVKM. The chain's CDR3 is CASSFGRALQETQYF. The DNA of the CDR3 is TGTGCCAGCAGTTTTGGGAGGGCCCTCCAAGAGACCCAGTACTTC.

The chain employs TRBV7-9 and TRBJ1-1; D remains unclear. Germline CDR1 is SEHNR and CDR2 is FQNEAQ (reference sequence). V lost 1 base, J lost 1 base, and 4 bases lay in between. CDR3 length equals 13 residues. The CDR3 is CASSLGQNTEAFF. CDR3 DNA sequence: TGTGCCAGCAGCTTAGGGCAGAACACTGAAGCTTTCTTT. Based on the CDR3 plus reference TRBV7-9 and TRBJ1-1, the full variable domain is DTGVSQNPRHKITKRGQNVTFRCDPISEHNRLYWYRQTLGQGPEFLTYFQNEAQLEKSRLLSDRFSAERPKGSFSTLEIQRTEQGDSAMYLCASSLGQNTEAFFGQGTRLTVV.

The chain employs TRBV4-2 and TRBJ2-1; a possible D gene is TRBD2 (6 bases). This CDR3 has 16 residues. The V end was cut by 0 bases, the J end by 5 bases, with 14 bases between. Germline assignment: CDR1 LGHNA and CDR2 YNFKEQ. The CDR3 sequence: CASSQDWRGPNNEQFF. The CDR3 coding sequence is TGTGCCAGCAGCCAAGATTGGAGGGGACCCAACAATGAGCAGTTCTTC.

The chain uses TRBV4-3 and TRBJ2-3, with no clear D. The V gene lost 4 bases and the J gene lost 2 bases, with 16 bases spanning the gap. Germline lookup yields CDR1 LGHNA and CDR2 YSLEER. CDR3 size: 16 residues. The CDR3 protein is CASSRQVSVSTDTQYF. CDR3 bases: TGCGCCAGCAGCCGCCAAGTATCGGTCTCCACAGATACGCAGTATTTT.